The clone carrying this T cell receptor (beta chain) appeared once. Its antigen is still unknown. CD45RO-negative CD8 cells positively selected for CCR7 made up the naive population, which excluded terminally differentiated effector memory CD45RA+ cells. The entry originates in a study of shared clonotypes between healthy human individuals. Looked up from germline, CDR1 is SEHNR and CDR2 is FQNEAQ (reference sequence). Trimming cost V 4 bases and J 6 bases; bases outside gene matches: 4. The CDR3 extends over 15 amino acids. Measured with immunoSEQ multiplex PCR; TCRdb has only the in-frame clones, and not every one. Of about 2 million clones listed, approximately 94% are singletons. Study-wide results and caveats: Relative to memory subsets, naive subsets generally showed larger estimated richness. Sampling covered nothing but blood. Tissue TCR repertoires likely differ from those found in blood.

The clonotype originates from a man younger than 35 in good health. The chain carries TRBV7-9 and TRBJ2-1; 12 bases match TRBD2. The sequenced sample consisted of naive CD8+ T cells sorted from blood. CDR3 in amino acids: CASSSSGGAVNEQFF. The CDR3 DNA reads TGTGCCAGCAGCTCTAGCGGGGGGGCCGTCAATGAGCAGTTCTTC.